This T cell receptor (beta chain) derives from a study of Ad26.COV2.S vaccination and SARS-CoV-2 variants. The CDR3 is 19 amino acids. The V gene lost 1 base and the J gene lost 2 bases, with 23 bases spanning the gap. The germline CDR1 and CDR2 sequences are LGHNA and YNFKEQ. TCRdb keeps only in-frame clones here, not all; method: immunoSEQ multiplex PCR. Of 300,000 to 350,000 clones listed, approximately 87% are singletons. This sample's treatment: roughly 20 received Ad26.COV2.S at low or high dose, single or two shots; about 5 received placebo; per-sample allocation not given. On day 63 after the first injection, vaccine and placebo recipients gave samples.

The chain carries TRBV4-2 and TRBJ1-2; maybe TRBD1 (5 bases). The clonotype originates from a person aged 18-65 years who received the Ad26.COV2.S COVID-19 vaccine or a placebo. Source: peripheral blood, taken in a trial of Ad26.COV2.S vaccine versus placebo. This CDR3 reads CASSQVTPGVVPINYGYTF. Here the CDR3 DNA reads TGTGCCAGCAGCCAAGTTACTCCGGGGGTTGTCCCTATAAACTATGGCTACACCTTC.